These 24 T cell receptor beta chains originate from one sample sequenced in a study of T cells in Graves' hyperthyroidism and ophthalmopathy. Using RNA transcripts as the source, TCR beta CDR3 regions were amplified. Researchers ran a first-round RT-PCR on the TCR CDR3 using the HTBI primer set. One entry per CDR3 protein results from TCRdb running MiXCR on the multiplex PCR reads. The table lists approximately 400,000 distinct CDR3 sequences, 15% to 18% of them singletons. The sequenced sample consisted of blood. The source is a woman aged 18-29 years with Graves' hyperthyroidism that later progressed to Graves' ophthalmopathy.

The chain joins TRBV12-3 or TRBV12-4 to TRBJ2-3; no clear D gene. The CDR3 has 15 amino acids. Trimming pared 3 bases from V and 0 bases from J, leaving 10 bases between. CDR3 bases: TGTGCCAGCAGTTTGGGTGGTTATAGCACAGATACGCAGTATTTT. This translates into CASSLGGYSTDTQYF.

A few counts support this clonotype. This chain connects TRBV5-1 to TRBJ2-2; 10 bases are shared with TRBD1. V gave up 4 bases and J gave up 4 bases; unmatched junction bases: 1. In germline, CDR1 is SGHRS, CDR2 YFSETQ. The CDR3 runs to 14 residues. The CDR3 reads CASSGTGATGELFF. CDR3 DNA sequence: TGCGCCAGCAGCGGGACAGGGGCCACCGGGGAGCTGTTTTTT.

This clonotype was seen ten or more times. The chain carries TRBV4-1 and TRBJ1-1; D remains ambiguous. V lost 1 base and J lost 10, with 16 bases in between. The CDR3 contains 14 residues. Germline assignment: CDR1 MGHRA and CDR2 YSYEKL. CDR3 sequence (DNA): TGCGCCAGCAGCCAAGTACAACTCGCCTCGGGAGCTTTCTTT. Translated: CASSQVQLASGAFF.

The J gene is TRBJ2-6, the V gene TRBV28, with D possibly matching TRBD2 (5 bases). Germline lookup yields CDR1 MDHEN and CDR2 SYDVKM. This CDR3 has 15 residues. V lost 6 bases, J lost 0 bases, and 9 bases lay in between. The CDR3 coding sequence is TGTGCCAGCAGAGGACTGAGCTCTGGGGCCAACGTCCTGACTTTC. This encodes CASRGLSSGANVLTF.

At least ten counts were recorded for this clonotype. This chain uses TRBV3-1 with TRBJ2-7; TRBD2 matches 11 bases. The CDR3 has 16 residues. V trimming: 4 bases; J trimming: 4 bases; junction bases outside the gene matches: 9. The germline gives CDR1 LGHDT, CDR2 YNNKEL (reference sequence). CDR3 sequence reads: CASSRSLAGVLYEQYF. CDR3 in DNA: TGTGCCAGCAGCCGATCACTAGCGGGAGTATTGTACGAGCAGTACTTC.

This clonotype has a single count. The rearrangement joins TRBV9 to TRBJ2-5; D ambiguous. Germline assignment: CDR1 SGDLS and CDR2 YYNGEE. The CDR3 is made up of 14 amino acids. The V and J ends lost 4 bases and 4 bases respectively, with 14 bases between them. The CDR3: CASSLAPGGETQYF. The CDR3 coding sequence is TGTGCCAGCAGCTTGGCCCCGGGCGGAGAGACCCAGTACTTC.

The chain is built from TRBV5-4 and TRBJ2-7; 7 bases match TRBD1. The V gene's germline CDR1 is SGHNT and CDR2 YYREEE (reference sequence). J lost 2 bases, V lost 3 bases, and 8 bases had no gene match. There are 15 residues in the CDR3. In DNA, the CDR3 is TGTGCCAGCAGCTCCCCCGGGACAGCTCCCTACGAGCAGTACTTC. Translation: CASSSPGTAPYEQYF.

The table lists this clonotype with a few counts. The chain uses TRBV5-1 and TRBJ2-1, with TRBD2 matching over 7 bases. This CDR3 contains 15 residues. Trimming at V came to 6 bases and at J to 2 bases, leaving 8 bases not matched to a gene. CDR1 and CDR2 (germline): SGHRS, YFSETQ. As DNA, the CDR3 is TGCGCCAGCACCTACGCGGGAGTAACCTACAATGAGCAGTTCTTC. The encoded protein is CASTYAGVTYNEQFF.

The V and J genes are TRBV30 and TRBJ2-3, with TRBD1 as a possible D gene (6 bases). Germline CDR1 GTSNPN, CDR2 SVGIG (reference sequence). The CDR3 totals 15 residues. V was clipped by 3 bases and J by 5 bases, with 18 bases between them. The CDR3 here is CAWRGGYLVGDTQYF. CDR3 DNA: TGTGCCTGGAGAGGGGGATATTTGGTGGGAGATACGCAGTATTTT.

The V and J genes are TRBV28 and TRBJ2-7; TRBD2 matches 7 bases. The CDR3 covers 16 residues. The germline V gene encodes CDR1 MDHEN and CDR2 SYDVKM. The V gene end was trimmed by 3 bases and the J gene end by 6 bases; junction bases not matched to a gene: 14. This CDR3 reads CASSLWGGGSASEQYF. The CDR3 region has the DNA TGTGCCAGCAGTTTGTGGGGGGGGGGGAGTGCTTCCGAGCAGTACTTC.

This clonotype was detected a few times. The chain links TRBV5-1 to TRBJ2-5, with 7 bases that match TRBD2. The CDR3 is made up of 15 amino acids. Germline CDR1 reads SGHRS; CDR2 reads YFSETQ. V dropped 4 bases and J dropped 1; count of bases not matched to a gene: 7. CDR3 region: CASSRGPGGQETQYF. As DNA, the CDR3 is TGCGCCAGCAGCAGGGGACCGGGAGGCCAAGAGACCCAGTACTTC.

This clonotype has only a few counts. The rearrangement joins TRBV6-4 to TRBJ2-3; a possible D gene is TRBD2 (6 bases). With 6 bases removed from V and 2 bases from J, the gap between germline ends came to 12 bases. Germline V gives CDR1 MRHNA, CDR2 SNTAGT. This CDR3 contains 14 residues. The CDR3 sequence: CASRRDFHTDTQYF. In nucleotides, the CDR3 is TGTGCCAGCAGAAGGGACTTCCACACAGATACGCAGTATTTT.

This clonotype was observed a handful of times. The V call is TRBV28, the J call TRBJ1-1; a possible D gene is TRBD1 (6 bases). The CDR3 runs 14 residues. The V gene lost 4 bases and the J gene lost 6 bases, with 15 bases spanning the gap. Per the germline V gene, CDR1 is MDHEN and CDR2 is SYDVKM. The CDR3 coding sequence is TGTGCCAGCAGTTCCTCAAGGGGGGGGTCTGAAGCTTTCTTT. Protein: CASSSSRGGSEAFF.

The CDR3 region is CASSWTSGTQTGELFF. The CDR3 coding sequence is TGTGCCAGCAGTTGGACTAGCGGGACTCAAACCGGGGAGCTGTTTTTT. V and J are TRBV12-3 or TRBV12-4 and TRBJ2-2; 12 bases match TRBD2. V lost 4 bases to trimming and J lost 5 bases; unmatched junction nucleotides: 5. The CDR3 length is 16 residues.

This clonotype was detected ten times or more. The chain links TRBV7-8 to TRBJ2-7; D is possibly TRBD2 (5 bases). This CDR3 is built from 16 residues. V was clipped by 1 base and J by 5 bases, with 18 bases between them. Germline V gene data show CDR1 as SGHVS and CDR2 as FQNEAQ. The CDR3 DNA is TGTGCCAGCAGCTTAGAGCGCCCCTCGAGGGAGCACGAGCAGTACTTC. Protein sequence: CASSLERPSREHEQYF.

This sequence joins TRBV4-1 and TRBJ2-7; 12 positions agree with TRBD2. The V and J ends lost 2 bases and 4 bases, in that order; junction bases with no gene match: 3. Germline values: CDR1 MGHRA, CDR2 YSYEKL. CDR3 length: 15 amino acids. In nucleotides, the CDR3 is TGCGCCAGCAGCCAACACGGACTAGCGGGGTACGAGCAGTACTTC. Its protein product is CASSQHGLAGYEQYF.

This clonotype has a count of ten or more. The V call is TRBV11-2, the J call TRBJ2-5, with 9 bases identical to TRBD1. Losses at the gene ends were 4 bases for V and 4 bases for J; bases not matched to a gene: 16. This CDR3 has 18 amino acids. Germline CDR1 is SGHAT and CDR2 is FQNNGV. The CDR3 loop is CASSSGRDRVWLGETQYF. The DNA of the CDR3 is TGTGCCAGCAGCTCTGGCAGGGACAGGGTTTGGCTGGGAGAGACCCAGTACTTC.

In its sample, this clonotype was seen many times. The chain employs TRBV6-1 and TRBJ2-7, with 9 bases that match TRBD2. Germline CDR1 is MNHNS and CDR2 is SASEGT. The CDR3 is made up of 14 amino acids. Unmatched junction bases numbered 4, after V lost 1 base and J lost 6 bases. CDR3: CASSEVAGDIEQYF. CDR3 coding DNA: TGTGCCAGCAGTGAAGTAGCGGGAGACATCGAGCAGTACTTC.

This clonotype turned up a few times. This chain links TRBV5-4 with TRBJ2-7; 9 bases fit TRBD2. In germline, CDR1 is SGHNT, CDR2 YYREEE (reference sequence). The CDR3 loop spans 15 amino acids. With V trimmed by 2 bases and J by 2 bases, 5 bases remained unmatched. The CDR3 reads CASSFSGGQPYEQYF. The CDR3 nucleotides are TGTGCCAGCAGCTTTAGCGGGGGCCAACCCTACGAGCAGTACTTC.

The V and J genes are TRBV6-2 or TRBV6-3 and TRBJ1-6; tentative D call: TRBD1 (5 bases). This CDR3 spans 14 amino acids. Germline V gene data show CDR1 as MNHEY and CDR2 as SVGEGT. V gave up 5 bases and J gave up 9 bases, with 14 bases separating them. The CDR3 nucleotides are TGTGCCAGCAGTCCGTCCACAGGTGGTTCACCCCTCCACTTT. Translation: CASSPSTGGSPLHF.

This chain links TRBV14 with TRBJ2-6; TRBD1 agrees at 7 bases. Trimming at V came to 7 bases and at J to 0 bases, leaving 9 bases not matched to a gene. CDR1 and CDR2 from the germline V gene are SGHDN and FVKESK. This CDR3 spans 17 amino acids. CDR3 DNA: TGTGCCAGCACCTCCGGGACAGCGCTCTCTGGGGCCAACGTCCTGACTTTC. Amino acid sequence: CASTSGTALSGANVLTF. The full variable domain, in which reference TRBV14 and TRBJ2-6 provide the parts outside the CDR3, is EAGVTQFPSHSVIEKGQTVTLRCDPISGHDNLYWYRRVMGKEIKFLLHFVKESKQDESGMPNNRFLAERTGGTYSTLKVQPAELEDSGVYFCASTSGTALSGANVLTFGAGSRLTVL.

V gene TRBV5-5 combines with J gene TRBJ1-5; D remains unclear. Trimming pared 4 bases from V and 3 bases from J, leaving 8 bases between. The V gene's germline CDR1 is SGHKS and CDR2 YYEKEE (reference sequence). The CDR3 is 13 residues long. CDR3 loop: CASSLDFNQPQHF. CDR3 nucleotides: TGTGCCAGCAGCCTGGACTTCAATCAGCCCCAGCATTTT.

This clonotype showed up many times. This chain uses TRBV6-2 or TRBV6-3 with TRBJ2-1; either TRBD1 or TRBD2 may supply D (6 bases each). The V end was cut by 2 bases, the J end by 2 bases, with 19 bases between. In germline, CDR1 is MNHEY, CDR2 SVGEGT. CDR3 size: 18 residues. The CDR3 nucleotides are TGTGCCAGCAGTTACCTCTTAAAGGGGGGAAGCGCCTACAATGAGCAGTTCTTC. Translated, it gives CASSYLLKGGSAYNEQFF.

This clonotype has more than one count but fewer than ten. The chain combines TRBV12-3 or TRBV12-4 with TRBJ2-1, with 7 bases fitting TRBD2. V gave up 4 bases and J gave up 6 bases; unmatched junction bases: 6. The CDR3 runs 14 residues. The CDR3 DNA reads as TGTGCCAGCAGTTGGGGGGGGTCCCCCAATGAGCAGTTCTTC. This encodes CASSWGGSPNEQFF.